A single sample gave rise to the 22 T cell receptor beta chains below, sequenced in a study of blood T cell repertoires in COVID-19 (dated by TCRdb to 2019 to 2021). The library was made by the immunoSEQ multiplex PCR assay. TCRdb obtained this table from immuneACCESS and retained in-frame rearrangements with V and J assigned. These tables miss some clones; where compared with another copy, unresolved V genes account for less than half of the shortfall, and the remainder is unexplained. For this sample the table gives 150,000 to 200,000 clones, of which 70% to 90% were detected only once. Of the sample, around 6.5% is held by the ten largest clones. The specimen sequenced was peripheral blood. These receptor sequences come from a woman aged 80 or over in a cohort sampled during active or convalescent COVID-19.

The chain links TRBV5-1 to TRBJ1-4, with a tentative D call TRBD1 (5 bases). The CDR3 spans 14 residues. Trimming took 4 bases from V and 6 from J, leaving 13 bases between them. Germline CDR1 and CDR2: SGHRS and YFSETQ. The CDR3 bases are TGCGCCAGCAGCCCCGGGGGGTGGGATGAAAAACTGTTTTTT. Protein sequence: CASSPGGWDEKLFF.

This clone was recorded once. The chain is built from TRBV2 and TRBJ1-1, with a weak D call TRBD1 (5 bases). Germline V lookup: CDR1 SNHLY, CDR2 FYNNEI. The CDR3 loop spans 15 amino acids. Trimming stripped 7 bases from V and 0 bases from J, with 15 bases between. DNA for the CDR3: TGTGCCAGCACCCTAGAAGGGGTGATGAACACTGAAGCTTTCTTT. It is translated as CASTLEGVMNTEAFF.

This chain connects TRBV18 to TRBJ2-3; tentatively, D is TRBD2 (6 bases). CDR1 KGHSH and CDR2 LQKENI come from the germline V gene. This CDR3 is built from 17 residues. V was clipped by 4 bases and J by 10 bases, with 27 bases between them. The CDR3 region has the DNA TGTGCCAGCTCACTCTGGTTGTTAGGAGGGACTGACTATGCGCAGTATTTT. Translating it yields CASSLWLLGGTDYAQYF.

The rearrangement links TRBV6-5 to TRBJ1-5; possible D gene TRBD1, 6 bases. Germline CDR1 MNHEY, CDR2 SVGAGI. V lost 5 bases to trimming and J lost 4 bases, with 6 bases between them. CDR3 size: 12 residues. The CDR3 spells CASSTGNQPQHF. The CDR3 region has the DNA TGTGCCAGCAGTACAGGGAATCAGCCCCAGCATTTT.

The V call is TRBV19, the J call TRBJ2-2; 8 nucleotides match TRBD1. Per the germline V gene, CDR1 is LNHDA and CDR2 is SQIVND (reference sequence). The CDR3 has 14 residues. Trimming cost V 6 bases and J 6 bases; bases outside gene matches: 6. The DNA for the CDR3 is TGTGCCAGTAGGGGACAGGACATCCCCGGGGAGCTGTTTTTT. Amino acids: CASRGQDIPGELFF.

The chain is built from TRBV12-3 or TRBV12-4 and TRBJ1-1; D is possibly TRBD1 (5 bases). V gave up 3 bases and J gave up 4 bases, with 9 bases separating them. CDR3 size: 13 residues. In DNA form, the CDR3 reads TGTGCCAGCAGTTTGGCCGGGGGCACTGAAGCTTTCTTT. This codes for CASSLAGGTEAFF.

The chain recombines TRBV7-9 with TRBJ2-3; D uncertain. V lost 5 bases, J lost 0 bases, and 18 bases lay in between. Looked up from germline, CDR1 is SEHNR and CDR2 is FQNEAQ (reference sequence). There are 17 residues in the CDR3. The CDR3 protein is CASSLQKSVISTDTQYF. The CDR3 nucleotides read TGTGCCAGCAGCCTCCAGAAGTCAGTTATCAGCACAGATACGCAGTATTTT. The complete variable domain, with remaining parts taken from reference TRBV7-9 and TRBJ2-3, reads DTGVSQNPRHKITKRGQNVTFRCDPISEHNRLYWYRQTLGQGPEFLTYFQNEAQLEKSRLLSDRFSAERPKGSFSTLEIQRTEQGDSAMYLCASSLQKSVISTDTQYFGPGTRLTVL.

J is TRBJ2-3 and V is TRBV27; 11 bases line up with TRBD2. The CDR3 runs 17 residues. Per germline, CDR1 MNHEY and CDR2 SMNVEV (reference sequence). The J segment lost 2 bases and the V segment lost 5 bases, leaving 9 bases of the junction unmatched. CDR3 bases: TGTGCCAGCAGTCCTCCGGGACTAGCGGAGAACACAGATACGCAGTATTTT. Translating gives CASSPPGLAENTDTQYF.

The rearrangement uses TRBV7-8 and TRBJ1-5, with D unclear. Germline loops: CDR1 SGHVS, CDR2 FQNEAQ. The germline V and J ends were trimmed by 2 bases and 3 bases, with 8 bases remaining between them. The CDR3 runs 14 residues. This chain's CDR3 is CASSLLSTNQPQHF. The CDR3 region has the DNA TGTGCCAGCAGCTTATTGAGCACCAATCAGCCCCAGCATTTT.

The CDR3 nucleotides are TGTGCCAGCAGCCAAGCTCTACAGCGGGTGTCCCACGAGCAGTACTTC. Encoded protein: CASSQALQRVSHEQYF. V is TRBV3-1 (or the pseudogene TRBV3-2) and J is TRBJ2-7, with D maybe TRBD2 (6 bases). There are 16 residues in the CDR3. The V end lost 1 base, the J end lost 5 bases, and 18 bases lay between the germline ends. Per the germline V gene, CDR1 is LGHDT and CDR2 is YNNKEL (reference sequence).

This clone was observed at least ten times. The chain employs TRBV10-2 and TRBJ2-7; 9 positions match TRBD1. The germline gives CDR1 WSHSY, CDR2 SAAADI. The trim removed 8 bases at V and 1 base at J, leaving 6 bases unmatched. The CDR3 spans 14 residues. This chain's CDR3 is CASVQGAESYEQYF. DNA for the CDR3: TGCGCCAGCGTACAGGGGGCGGAATCCTACGAGCAGTACTTC.

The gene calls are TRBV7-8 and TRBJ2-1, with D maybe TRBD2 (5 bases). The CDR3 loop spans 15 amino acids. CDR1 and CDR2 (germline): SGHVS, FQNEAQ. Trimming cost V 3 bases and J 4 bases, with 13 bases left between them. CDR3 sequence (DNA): TGTGCCAGCAGCTTGGAGCTAGCCCGTTACAATGAGCAGTTCTTC. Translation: CASSLELARYNEQFF.

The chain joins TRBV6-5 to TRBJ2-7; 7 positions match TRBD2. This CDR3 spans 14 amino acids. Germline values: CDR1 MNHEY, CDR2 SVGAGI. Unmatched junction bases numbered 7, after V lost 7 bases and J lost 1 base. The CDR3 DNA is TGTGCCAGCAACAGCGGGACCGATTCCTACGAGCAGTACTTC. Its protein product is CASNSGTDSYEQYF.

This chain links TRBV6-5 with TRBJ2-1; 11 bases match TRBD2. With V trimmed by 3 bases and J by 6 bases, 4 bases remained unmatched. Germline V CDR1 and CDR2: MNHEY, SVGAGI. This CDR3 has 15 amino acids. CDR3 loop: CASSYYTSGSNEQFF. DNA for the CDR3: TGTGCCAGCAGTTATTATACTAGCGGGAGCAATGAGCAGTTCTTC.

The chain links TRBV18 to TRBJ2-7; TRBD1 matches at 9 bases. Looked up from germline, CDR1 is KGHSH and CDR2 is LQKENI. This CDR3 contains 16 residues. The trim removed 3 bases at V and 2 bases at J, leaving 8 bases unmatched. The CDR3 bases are TGTGCCAGCTCACCGGTTCGGGGACAGGGAACCTACGAGCAGTACGTC. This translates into CASSPVRGQGTYEQYV.

Here the CDR3 DNA reads TGCGCCACAACACCCCAGGGAAGTGGGTTGGAGACCCAGTACTTC. Protein: CATTPQGSGLETQYF. The chain couples TRBV5-1 to TRBJ2-5, with TRBD1 as a possible D gene (5 bases). Trimming took off 9 bases at V and 5 bases at J, with 23 bases between the two ends. Per germline, CDR1 SGHRS and CDR2 YFSETQ. The CDR3 covers 15 residues.

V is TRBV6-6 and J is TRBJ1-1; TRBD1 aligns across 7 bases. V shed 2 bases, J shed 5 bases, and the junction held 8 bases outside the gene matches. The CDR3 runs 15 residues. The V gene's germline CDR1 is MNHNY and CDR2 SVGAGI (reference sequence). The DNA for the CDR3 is TGTGCCAGCAGTTACGGGCAGGGGGTTGGAACTGAAGCTTTCTTT. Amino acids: CASSYGQGVGTEAFF.

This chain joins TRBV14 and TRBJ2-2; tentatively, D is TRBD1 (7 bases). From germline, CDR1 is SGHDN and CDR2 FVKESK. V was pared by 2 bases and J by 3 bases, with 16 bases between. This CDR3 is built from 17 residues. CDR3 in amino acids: CASSQKGGGWYTGELFF. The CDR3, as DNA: TGTGCCAGCAGCCAAAAAGGAGGGGGCTGGTACACCGGGGAGCTGTTTTTT.

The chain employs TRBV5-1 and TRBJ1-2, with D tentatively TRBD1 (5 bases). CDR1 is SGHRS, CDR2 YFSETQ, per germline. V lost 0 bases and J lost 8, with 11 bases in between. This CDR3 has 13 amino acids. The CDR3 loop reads CASSLGRGEGYTF. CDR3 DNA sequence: TGCGCCAGCAGCTTGGGGAGGGGCGAAGGCTACACCTTC.

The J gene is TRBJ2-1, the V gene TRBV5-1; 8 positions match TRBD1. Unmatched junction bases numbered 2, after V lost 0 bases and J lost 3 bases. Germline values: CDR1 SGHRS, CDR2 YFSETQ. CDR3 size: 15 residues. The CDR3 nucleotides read TGCGCCAGCAGCTTGGATGGGACAGGCTACAATGAGCAGTTCTTC. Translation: CASSLDGTGYNEQFF. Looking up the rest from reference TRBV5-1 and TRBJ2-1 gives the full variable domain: KAGVTQTPRYLIKTRGQQVTLSCSPISGHRSVSWYQQTPGQGLQFLFEYFSETQRNKGNFPGRFSGRQFSNSRSEMNVSTLELGDSALYLCASSLDGTGYNEQFFGPGTRLTVL.

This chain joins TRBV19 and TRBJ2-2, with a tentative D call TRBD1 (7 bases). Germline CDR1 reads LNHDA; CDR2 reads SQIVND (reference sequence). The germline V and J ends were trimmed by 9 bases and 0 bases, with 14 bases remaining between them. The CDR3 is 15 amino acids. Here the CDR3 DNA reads TGTGCCAGCATCAGGGGGACTTCGAACACCGGGGAGCTGTTTTTT. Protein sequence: CASIRGTSNTGELFF.

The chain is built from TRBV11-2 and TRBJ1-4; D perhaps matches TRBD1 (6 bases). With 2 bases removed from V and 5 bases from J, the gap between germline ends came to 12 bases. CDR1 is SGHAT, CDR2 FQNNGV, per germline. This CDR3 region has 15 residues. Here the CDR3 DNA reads TGTGCCAGCAGCTTATCCGGCAGGGGAAATGAAAAACTGTTTTTT. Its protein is CASSLSGRGNEKLFF.